Below, 29 T cell receptor beta chains from the same sample are listed, as sequenced in a study of CD8 T cells in ankylosing spondylitis. Overall study findings and caveats: Seven to nine highly homologous variants formed a TCR beta motif that appeared characteristic of ankylosing spondylitis blood.

TCRdb reprocessed the 5' RACE reads via MiXCR and lists one record per CDR3 protein. The profile shows 350,000 to 550,000 distinct CDR3 sequences, around 26% of them singletons. For these TCRs, the target antigens are not known. Sequenced material: blood, either unsorted or a sorted T cell fraction (not recorded which). The receptors were sampled from a male donor with ankylosing spondylitis.

V is TRBV15 and J is TRBJ2-7; 7 positions match TRBD2. This CDR3 contains 14 residues. V was pared by 0 bases and J by 6 bases, with 5 bases of the junction left unmatched. Germline V gene data show CDR1 as LNHNV and CDR2 as YYDKDF (reference sequence). CDR3: CATSRDRGRAEQYV. CDR3 DNA sequence: TGTGCCACCAGCAGAGATCGAGGGAGGGCCGAGCAGTACGTC.

This clonotype was counted between two and nine times. This sequence joins TRBV5-1 and TRBJ2-3; D is uncertain. There are 16 residues in the CDR3. Looked up from germline, CDR1 is SGHRS and CDR2 is YFSETQ. V shed 0 bases and J shed 1 base, with 12 bases lying between them. The CDR3 sequence: CASSLGLADRTDTQYF. In nucleotides, the CDR3 is TGCGCCAGCAGCTTGGGGTTGGCAGACCGCACAGATACGCAGTATTTT.

CDR3: CASSENGGGYTF. CDR3 DNA: TGCGCCAGCAGTGAGAACGGCGGCGGCTACACCTTC. The chain links TRBV10-1 to TRBJ1-2; D ambiguous. The ends were cut back, 2 bases at V and 8 bases at J, with 9 bases in the middle. The CDR3 consists of 12 residues. Germline CDR1 WNHNN, CDR2 SYGVQD (reference sequence).

This chain connects TRBV20-1 to TRBJ2-1, with D hard to call. The CDR3 covers 13 residues. Trimming removed 1 base from V and 4 bases from J, with 8 bases in between. Germline values: CDR1 DFQATT, CDR2 SNEGSKA (reference sequence). CDR3: CSARGAVYNEQFF. The CDR3 bases are TGCAGTGCTAGAGGGGCGGTTTACAATGAGCAGTTCTTC.

A few counts support this clonotype. The V and J genes are TRBV5-6 and TRBJ2-5; D ambiguous. With 0 bases removed from V and 1 base from J, the gap between germline ends came to 7 bases. The CDR3 loop spans 14 amino acids. Germline V gene data show CDR1 as SGHDT and CDR2 as YYEEEE. Written as DNA, the CDR3 is TGTGCCAGCAGCTTGGGGAGACCCCAAGAGACCCAGTACTTC. It specifies CASSLGRPQETQYF.

The chain couples TRBV19 to TRBJ1-1, with D maybe TRBD1 (5 bases). The germline CDR1 and CDR2 sequences are LNHDA and SQIVND (reference sequence). Trimming pared 2 bases from V and 7 bases from J, leaving 14 bases between. The CDR3 is made up of 14 amino acids. The CDR3 DNA sequence: TGTGCCAGTAGTATACTACGGCAGGGAGGTGAAGCTTTCTTT. Amino acid sequence: CASSILRQGGEAFF.

CDR3 coding DNA: TGTGCCAGCAGCCCCCGTCCCACAGATTATAGCAATCAGCCCCAGCATTTT. This translates into CASSPRPTDYSNQPQHF. The J gene is TRBJ1-5, the V gene TRBV7-8; D is uncertain. CDR1 and CDR2 (germline): SGHVS, FQNEAQ. The CDR3 covers 17 residues. Trimming pared 5 bases from V and 0 bases from J, leaving 17 bases between. The variable domain in full, with the rest retrieved from reference TRBV7-8 and TRBJ1-5, is GAGVSQSPRYKVAKRGQDVALRCDPISGHVSLFWYQQALGQGPEFLTYFQNEAQLDKSGLPSDRFFAERPEGSVSTLKIQRTQQEDSAVYLCASSPRPTDYSNQPQHFGDGTRLSIL.

The chain uses TRBV5-1 and TRBJ2-1, with D unclear. The V end lost 0 bases, the J end lost 2 bases, and 9 bases lay between the germline ends. The CDR3 length is 15 residues. CDR1 and CDR2 (germline): SGHRS, YFSETQ. The CDR3, as DNA: TGCGCCAGCAGCTTGGACGGGCCCCCCTACAATGAGCAGTTCTTC. Residues: CASSLDGPPYNEQFF.

This clonotype was counted a few times. The chain joins TRBV7-9 to TRBJ1-5; no clear D gene. Trimming cost V 5 bases and J 6 bases, with 14 bases left between them. Germline loops: CDR1 SEHNR, CDR2 FQNEAQ (reference sequence). The CDR3 has 14 residues. The CDR3 DNA reads as TGTGCCAGCAGCCCGGTCATCAAACCTCAGCCCCAGCATTTT. Its translation: CASSPVIKPQPQHF.

The V call is TRBV2, the J call TRBJ2-7, with 7 bases matching TRBD2. This CDR3 has 15 residues. Germline-derived CDR1 and CDR2 are SNHLY and FYNNEI. Trimming took 0 bases from V and 4 from J; bases not matched to a gene: 6. The CDR3 DNA reads as TGTGCCAGCAGTGAAGCAACACTAGCGAGTTACGAGCAGTACTTC. Its protein product is CASSEATLASYEQYF.

V gene TRBV5-1 combines with J gene TRBJ1-1, with 7 nucleotides matching TRBD1. Germline V gene lookup returns CDR1 SGHRS and CDR2 YFSETQ. V lost 3 bases, J lost 7 bases, and 12 bases stayed unmatched. This CDR3 is 15 amino acids long. Here the CDR3 reads CASSWGDSSDFEAFF. In nucleotides, the CDR3 is TGCGCCAGCAGCTGGGGGGACAGTTCCGACTTTGAAGCTTTCTTT.

This clonotype was observed a few times. This chain joins TRBV12-3 or TRBV12-4 and TRBJ2-2, with D unresolved. Trimming took 3 bases from V and 1 from J, leaving 6 bases between them. The CDR3 is made up of 14 amino acids. The chain's CDR3 is CASSFSMNTGELFF. CDR3 coding DNA: TGTGCCAGCAGTTTCTCAATGAACACCGGGGAGCTGTTTTTT.

In this sample, this clonotype turned up a few times. V and J are TRBV6-1 and TRBJ2-2; D is uncertain. V was clipped by 0 bases and J by 6 bases, with 8 bases between them. Germline assignment: CDR1 MNHNS and CDR2 SASEGT. The CDR3 totals 14 residues. The CDR3 DNA follows: TGTGCCAGCAGTGAAGCTAGGTCCCCCGGGGAGCTGTTTTTT. It is translated as CASSEARSPGELFF.

This clonotype has a single count. The V and J genes are TRBV27 and TRBJ1-1, with 9 nucleotides matching TRBD1. This CDR3 is 13 amino acids long. Per the germline V gene, CDR1 is MNHEY and CDR2 is SMNVEV (reference sequence). The trim removed 6 bases at V and 11 bases at J, leaving 10 bases unmatched. CDR3 in DNA: TGTGCCAGCAGCAGAGGACAGGGGACATTGGCTTTCTTT. It specifies CASSRGQGTLAFF.

The chain employs TRBV9 and TRBJ2-5; the D is unclear. The CDR3 runs 13 residues. Trimming left V 0 bases short and J 4 bases short, with 7 bases between. Germline V gene sequence: CDR1 SGDLS, CDR2 YYNGEE. The CDR3 reads CASSVDWGETQYF. DNA for the CDR3: TGTGCCAGCAGCGTAGACTGGGGAGAGACCCAGTACTTC.

This clonotype occurred a few times. This chain joins TRBV7-2 and TRBJ1-4; D remains unclear. Germline-derived CDR1 and CDR2 are SGHTA and FQGNSA. This CDR3 comprises 15 residues. V dropped 5 bases and J dropped 0 bases, with 10 bases sitting between them. The CDR3 coding sequence is TGTGCCAGCAGCCCCCACCTAGCAACTAATGAAAAACTGTTTTTT. Protein: CASSPHLATNEKLFF.

This clonotype has just a few counts. The chain carries TRBV20-1 and TRBJ1-6, with D tentatively TRBD1 (5 bases). V shed 6 bases and J shed 0 bases, with 15 bases lying between them. The CDR3 contains 16 residues. CDR1 and CDR2 from the germline V gene are DFQATT and SNEGSKA (reference sequence). The DNA for the CDR3 is TGCAGTGCACCGGGGGTGGGGAACTCCTATAATTCACCCCTCCACTTT. Amino acids: CSAPGVGNSYNSPLHF.

This chain links TRBV3-1 with TRBJ1-1, with D uncertain. V lost 4 bases and J lost 1, with 7 bases in between. The germline V gene encodes CDR1 LGHDT and CDR2 YNNKEL (reference sequence). The CDR3 is 13 residues long. The CDR3 spells CASSPHGNTEAFF. The CDR3 nucleotides read TGTGCCAGCAGCCCCCATGGGAACACTGAAGCTTTCTTT.

The chain combines TRBV12-3 or TRBV12-4 with TRBJ2-1, with 9 bases that match TRBD2. Trimming cost V 6 bases and J 8 bases; bases outside gene matches: 11. This CDR3 has 15 amino acids. The CDR3 nucleotides are TGTGCCAGCAGCCCAGGGACAGCGGGGGGCCATGAGCAGTTCTTC. It encodes CASSPGTAGGHEQFF.

This clonotype was detected a few times. The V call is TRBV15, the J call TRBJ2-7; D uncertain. Germline CDR1 LNHNV, CDR2 YYDKDF (reference sequence). V dropped 1 base and J dropped 4 bases, with 5 bases sitting between them. This CDR3 is built from 12 residues. The CDR3 DNA reads TGTGCCACCAGCAGAGTTTCTTACGAGCAGTACTTC. It codes for CATSRVSYEQYF.

This chain connects TRBV7-9 to TRBJ1-1, with 7 bases matching TRBD1. Germline assignment: CDR1 SEHNR and CDR2 FQNEAQ (reference sequence). The CDR3 has 12 amino acids. The trim removed 4 bases at V and 9 bases at J, leaving 5 bases unmatched. The DNA for the CDR3 is TGTGCCAGCAGCTCGGGACAGCGAAAAGCTTTCTTT. Its translation is CASSSGQRKAFF.

This clonotype has just a few counts. The chain combines TRBV11-1 with TRBJ2-3; possibly TRBD1 or TRBD2 for D (6 bases each). This CDR3 contains 18 residues. V gave up 0 bases and J gave up 4 bases, with 20 bases separating them. CDR1 SGHAT and CDR2 FQDESV come from the germline V gene (reference sequence). This CDR3 is CASSLAHGGGLQADTQYF. DNA for the CDR3: TGTGCCAGCAGCTTAGCGCATGGTGGGGGGCTCCAAGCAGATACGCAGTATTTT.

The rearrangement links TRBV29-1 to TRBJ2-1; no clear D gene. Trimming cost V 7 bases and J 10 bases, with 14 bases left between them. The germline gives CDR1 SQVTM, CDR2 ANQGSEA. The CDR3 loop spans 11 amino acids. CDR3 in DNA: TGCAGCGCAAGACACCTGACGGAGCAGTTCTTC. It encodes CSARHLTEQFF.

This clonotype was seen only a few times. This chain uses TRBV20-1 with TRBJ1-2; TRBD1 aligns across 9 bases. Trimming cost V 1 base and J 4 bases; bases outside gene matches: 4. Germline V gene sequence: CDR1 DFQATT, CDR2 SNEGSKA (reference sequence). This CDR3 comprises 14 residues. CDR3 in DNA: TGCAGTGCTAGAGGGACAGGGGTGTTCTATGGCTACACCTTC. This translates into CSARGTGVFYGYTF.

This clonotype was seen a few times. This chain links TRBV5-6 with TRBJ2-1, with D unresolved. Germline V gives CDR1 SGHDT, CDR2 YYEEEE. Trimming left V 4 bases short and J 1 base short, with 12 bases between. The CDR3 loop spans 15 amino acids. CDR3 nucleotide sequence: TGTGCCAGCAGCATCCGACCCGCTTCCTACAATGAGCAGTTCTTC. Translated: CASSIRPASYNEQFF.

This sequence joins TRBV6-1 and TRBJ1-1; 9 nucleotides agree with TRBD1. Germline trimming cut 7 bases from V and 1 base from J; bases unmatched to any gene: 4. The germline CDR1 and CDR2 sequences are MNHNS and SASEGT. The CDR3 contains 14 residues. The CDR3 bases are TGTGCCAGCAATCCGACAGGGGGGAACACTGAAGCTTTCTTT. Amino acid sequence: CASNPTGGNTEAFF.

This clonotype was picked up a small number of times. The rearrangement links TRBV10-1 to TRBJ2-1, with TRBD2 identical over 9 bases. In germline, CDR1 is WNHNN, CDR2 SYGVQD (reference sequence). This CDR3 spans 15 amino acids. Losses at the gene ends were 8 bases for V and 9 bases for J; bases not matched to a gene: 14. The chain's CDR3 is CASSRSTSGYGEQFF. CDR3 in DNA: TGCGCCAGCTCCCGGTCGACTAGCGGATACGGTGAGCAGTTCTTC.

This clonotype was seen a single time. The chain links TRBV11-2 to TRBJ1-4; D remains ambiguous. This CDR3 has 15 amino acids. CDR1 SGHAT and CDR2 FQNNGV come from the germline V gene. Between the trimmed V and J ends, which lost 5 bases and 5 bases, there was a span of 15 bases. DNA of the CDR3: TGTGCCAGCAGCGCGAAACTGGGTCACAATGAAAAACTGTTTTTT. This gives the protein CASSAKLGHNEKLFF.

V is TRBV29-1 and J is TRBJ2-3; the D gene could be TRBD1 or TRBD2 (5 bases each). Germline loops: CDR1 SQVTM, CDR2 ANQGSEA. This CDR3 is built from 12 residues. Trimming left V 7 bases short and J 4 bases short, with 12 bases between. The CDR3 DNA is TGCAGCGCCCGGGGCGGACCAGATACGCAGTATTTT. The encoded protein is CSARGGPDTQYF.